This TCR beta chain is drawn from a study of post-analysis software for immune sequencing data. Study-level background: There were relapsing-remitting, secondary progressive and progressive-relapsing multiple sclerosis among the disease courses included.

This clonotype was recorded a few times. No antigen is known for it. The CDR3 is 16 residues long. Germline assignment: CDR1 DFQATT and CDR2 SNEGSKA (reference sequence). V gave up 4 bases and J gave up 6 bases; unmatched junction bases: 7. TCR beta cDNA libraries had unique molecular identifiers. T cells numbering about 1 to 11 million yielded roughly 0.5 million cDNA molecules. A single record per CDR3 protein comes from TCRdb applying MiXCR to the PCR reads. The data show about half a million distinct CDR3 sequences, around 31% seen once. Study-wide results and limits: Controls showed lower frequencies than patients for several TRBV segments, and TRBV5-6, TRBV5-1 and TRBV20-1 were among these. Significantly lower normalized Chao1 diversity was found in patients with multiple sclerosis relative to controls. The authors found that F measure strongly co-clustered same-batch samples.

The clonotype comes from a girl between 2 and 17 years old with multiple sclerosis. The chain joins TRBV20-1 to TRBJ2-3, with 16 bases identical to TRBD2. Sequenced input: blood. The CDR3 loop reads CSATMGLAGGRDTQYF. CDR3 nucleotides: TGCAGTGCTACTATGGGACTAGCGGGGGGGAGGGATACGCAGTATTTT.